Detailed here is one T cell receptor (beta chain). Its cognate antigen is unknown. This specimen comes from a study of T cell clones after liver transplantation. As for the study in general: Pre-transplant mixed lymphocyte reactions yielded third-party-reactive TCRbeta sequences as comparators for graft-donor-reactive sequences. Subjects received no induction therapy and standard immunosuppression until randomization at 12-24 months post-transplant. Samples came pre-transplant, pre-randomization before withdrawal, and post-randomization after withdrawal ended.

Study observations and caveats: Post-transplant time points were not standardized, so conclusions are preliminary.

The CDR3 length is 15 residues. The ends were cut back, 4 bases at V and 1 base at J, with 11 bases in the middle. Germline V CDR1 and CDR2: SQVTM, ANQGSEA. Some clones are missing from TCRdb's copy, which holds only in-frame ones; the method was immunoSEQ multiplex PCR. Found here are about 120,000 clones, 90% of them singletons; the top ten hold 0.83%. The sample was CD4+ T cells from blood, taken 12 months after liver transplant. The receptor comes from a human patient who received a liver transplant. A share of the T cells may be of graft donor origin. The chain couples TRBV29-1 to TRBJ1-6; tentative D call: TRBD1 (6 bases). The CDR3 region is CSVASGESYNSPLHF. Here the CDR3 DNA reads TGCAGCGTTGCCTCAGGGGAATCCTATAATTCACCCCTCCACTTT. Drawing the rest from reference TRBV29-1 and TRBJ1-6, the complete variable domain is SAVISQKPSRDICQRGTSLTIQCQVDSQVTMMFWYRQQPGQSLTLIATANQGSEATYESGFVIDKFPISRPNLTFSTLTVSNMSPEDSSIYLCSVASGESYNSPLHFGNGTRLTVT.